This T cell receptor (beta chain) stems from a study of control samples from healthy donors and cancer patients (dated by TCRdb to about 2020). Including cysteine and phenylalanine, the CDR3 has 15 amino acids. Of all the DNA, just the CDR3 is kept, 45 bases in frame from base 1. Based on the germline V gene (reference sequence), the CDR1 and CDR2 sequences are MNHEY and SMNVEV. The junction shows trimming of 3 bases on V and 3 bases on J, plus 12 bases between the germline ends. This clone was counted only a few times. Its antigen target is currently unknown. No base-level quality is on record; no much larger clone is a single base apart. Library creation used the immunoSEQ multiplex PCR assay. TCRdb carries this immuneACCESS record with in-frame sequences only. Its versions omit some clonotypes, under half of them owing to an unresolved V gene in the studies checked, with the rest unexplained. The table for this sample lists roughly 41,000 clones; roughly 94% of them were counted only once. The ten largest clones add up to about 24% of the sample.

The sequence was obtained from a man aged 55-75 years in good health. The sequence joins TRBV27 to TRBJ1-5; the D gene identity is not certain. The sample consisted of blood. The nucleotides read TGTGCCAGCAGTTTGAAACTGGGTTCCAATCAGCCCCAGCATTTT. Its amino acids are CASSLKLGSNQPQHF.